This T cell receptor beta chain appears in the sequencing data of a study of T-cell memory formation after mild COVID-19. TCRdb independently ran MiXCR on the 5' RACE reads; one entry per CDR3 protein. This table holds about half a million distinct CDR3 sequences, 18% found once. This clonotype was detected only a few times. Germline V gives CDR1 LGHNA, CDR2 YSLEER. Trimming shortened V by 4 bases and J by 5 bases, and 15 bases separated the two germline ends. The CDR3 covers 14 residues. The chain couples TRBV4-3 to TRBJ2-7; no definite D call. The TCR was taken from an adult woman who had mild COVID-19 (a few samples of this study predate the infection). Cell type and time point are not known. Sequencing was carried out using PBMCs or a T cell subset sorted from them (not recorded which). CDR3 in amino acids: CASSRSLRSDEQYF. The CDR3 coding sequence is TGCGCCAGCAGCCGAAGTCTAAGAAGCGACGAGCAGTACTTC.